These 26 T cell receptor beta chains were all obtained from the same sample, sequenced in a study of T cell repertoires in cytomegalovirus infection. These receptors' targets are unknown. TCRdb redid the calling of the reads with MiXCR, one entry per CDR3 protein. The sample lists 45,000 to 60,000 distinct CDR3 sequences, about a fifth occurring once. The sequencing used CD8+ T cells from cultured PBMCs, collected from culture after CMV antigen stimulation. These receptors were obtained from a human donor in good health (CMV status not recorded). Some clones in this sample may be carry-over from other donors' samples.

This clonotype was seen a few times. This chain links TRBV7-2 with TRBJ2-1, with TRBD1 matching over 9 bases. In germline, CDR1 is SGHTA, CDR2 FQGNSA. With V trimmed by 8 bases and J by 4 bases, 9 bases remained unmatched. The CDR3 is made up of 15 amino acids. CDR3 loop: CASGGQGKGYNEQFF. For the CDR3, the DNA is TGTGCCAGCGGGGGACAGGGTAAAGGATACAATGAGCAGTTCTTC. Based on the CDR3 plus reference TRBV7-2 and TRBJ2-1, the full variable domain is GAGVSQSPSNKVTEKGKDVELRCDPISGHTALYWYRQSLGQGLEFLIYFQGNSAPDKSGLPSDRFSAERTGGSVSTLTIQRTQQEDSAVYLCASGGQGKGYNEQFFGPGTRLTVL.

The chain is built from TRBV6-2 or TRBV6-3 and TRBJ2-5; D not certain. The CDR3 runs to 13 residues. The germline V gene encodes CDR1 MNHEY and CDR2 SVGEGT. Trimming took off 2 bases at V and 2 bases at J, with 6 bases between the two ends. The CDR3 loop reads CASSYRPQETQYF. Written as DNA, the CDR3 is TGTGCCAGCAGTTACCGGCCACAAGAGACCCAGTACTTC.

This clonotype was found a few times. This sequence joins TRBV19 and TRBJ2-2, with 8 bases matching TRBD1. The CDR3 is 18 amino acids. Germline CDR1 reads LNHDA; CDR2 reads SQIVND (reference sequence). V lost 7 bases to trimming and J lost 0 bases; unmatched junction nucleotides: 13. CDR3 DNA sequence: TGTGCCAGTACCCCTCTGGGCAGGGGGCCCTCGAACACCGGGGAGCTGTTTTTT. The encoded protein is CASTPLGRGPSNTGELFF.

The rearrangement joins TRBV11-2 to TRBJ2-1; D remains unclear. V shed 3 bases and J shed 0 bases, with 12 bases lying between them. Looked up from germline, CDR1 is SGHAT and CDR2 is FQNNGV. The CDR3 has 16 residues. CDR3 DNA: TGTGCCAGCAGCTTCGAGGAGTTTAGCTCCTACAATGAGCAGTTCTTC. Translated: CASSFEEFSSYNEQFF.

This clonotype turned up a few times. The chain combines TRBV25-1 with TRBJ2-7; the match to TRBD2 covers 8 bases. This CDR3 region has 14 residues. Germline loops: CDR1 MGHDK, CDR2 SYGVNS. Trimming took 5 bases from V and 4 from J; bases not matched to a gene: 7. The CDR3 spells CASSYGTSLYEQYF. The CDR3 nucleotides are TGTGCCAGCAGTTACGGGACTAGTTTATACGAGCAGTACTTC.

This clonotype has a count of ten or more. The chain uses TRBV5-1 and TRBJ2-6, with 7 bases matching TRBD2. J was trimmed by 0 bases and V by 3 bases; bases with no gene match: 0. The germline gives CDR1 SGHRS, CDR2 YFSETQ. CDR3 length equals 15 residues. Written as DNA, the CDR3 is TGCGCCAGCAGCTGGGGGGGCTCTGGGGCCAACGTCCTGACTTTC. It translates to CASSWGGSGANVLTF.

V gene TRBV28 combines with J gene TRBJ1-1; no clear D gene. The V end was cut by 3 bases, the J end by 1 base, with 9 bases between. The CDR3 extends over 14 amino acids. Per the germline V gene, CDR1 is MDHEN and CDR2 is SYDVKM. CDR3 protein: CASSFVPQNTEAFF. The DNA of the CDR3 is TGTGCCAGCAGTTTCGTACCCCAGAACACTGAAGCTTTCTTT.

The chain uses TRBV2 and TRBJ2-1, with D unclear. The CDR3 extends over 12 amino acids. The germline V and J ends were trimmed by 3 bases and 9 bases, with 9 bases remaining between them. The germline CDR1 and CDR2 sequences are SNHLY and FYNNEI. Here the CDR3 reads CASSDQVAEQFF. In nucleotides, the CDR3 is TGTGCCAGCAGTGACCAGGTTGCTGAGCAGTTCTTC.

The CDR3 DNA reads TGTGCCAGCAGTTTGGGGCCGTTCAATCAGCCCCAGCATTTT. This encodes CASSLGPFNQPQHF. This chain uses TRBV12-3 or TRBV12-4 with TRBJ1-5, with D tentatively TRBD1 (5 bases). V lost 3 bases and J lost 3, with 9 bases in between. This CDR3 has 14 residues.

This clonotype was seen a handful of times. This chain uses TRBV7-9 with TRBJ2-3; D is unresolved. The V gene's germline CDR1 is SEHNR and CDR2 FQNEAQ (reference sequence). The CDR3 is 12 amino acids. Trimming took off 1 base at V and 4 bases at J, with 3 bases between the two ends. CDR3 sequence: CASSLEADTQYF. In DNA form, the CDR3 reads TGTGCCAGCAGCTTAGAGGCAGATACGCAGTATTTT.

The V call is TRBV7-6, the J call TRBJ1-2; 12 bases match TRBD1. Looked up from germline, CDR1 is SGHVS and CDR2 is FNYEAQ. This CDR3 has 16 amino acids. V dropped 5 bases and J dropped 7; count of bases not matched to a gene: 11. The CDR3 here is CASSPGQGAGESGYTF. The CDR3 nucleotides are TGTGCCAGCAGCCCGGGACAGGGGGCAGGTGAAAGTGGCTACACCTTC.

The V call is TRBV2, the J call TRBJ1-1, with D maybe TRBD1 (6 bases). This CDR3 spans 13 amino acids. V was pared by 5 bases and J by 4 bases, with 11 bases between. Per germline, CDR1 SNHLY and CDR2 FYNNEI. As DNA, the CDR3 is TGTGCCAGCAGTAGGGGGGGGGGCACTGAAGCTTTCTTT. Translation gives CASSRGGGTEAFF.

The V and J genes are TRBV25-1 and TRBJ2-7, with D perhaps TRBD2 (5 bases). The CDR3 length is 12 residues. V was pared by 3 bases and J by 3 bases, with 6 bases between. Germline CDR1 MGHDK, CDR2 SYGVNS. CDR3 nucleotides: TGTGCCAGCAGTGAGGACTTCTACGAGCAGTACTTC. It specifies CASSEDFYEQYF.

The rearrangement uses TRBV2 and TRBJ2-4; D might be TRBD1 (5 bases). V lost 8 bases and J lost 3, with 17 bases in between. Germline CDR1 is SNHLY and CDR2 is FYNNEI. The CDR3 totals 15 residues. Here the CDR3 DNA reads TGTGCCAGCGATTTGTTGGGGCGCGGCAAAAACATTCAGTACTTC. Amino acid sequence: CASDLLGRGKNIQYF.

This clonotype was observed a few times. The chain has TRBV12-5 and TRBJ1-1; TRBD1 aligns across 7 bases. This CDR3 has 17 residues. In germline, CDR1 is LGHNT, CDR2 FRNRAP. With 2 bases clipped from V and 0 bases from J, the junction kept 9 bases outside the gene matches. The CDR3 loop reads CASGLTPTGALNTEAFF. The CDR3 DNA reads TGTGCTAGTGGTTTGACACCAACAGGGGCCCTGAACACTGAAGCTTTCTTT.

Only a few counts were recorded for this clonotype. J is TRBJ2-2 and V is TRBV2; possible D gene TRBD2, 5 bases. The CDR3 is 15 amino acids. V dropped 1 base and J dropped 5 bases, with 11 bases sitting between them. The germline gives CDR1 SNHLY, CDR2 FYNNEI. The CDR3 loop reads CASSEVPQRTGELFF. In nucleotides, the CDR3 is TGTGCCAGCAGTGAAGTTCCCCAGCGGACCGGGGAGCTGTTTTTT.

The chain joins TRBV7-9 to TRBJ2-7; D unresolved. The CDR3 runs to 16 residues. Germline lookup yields CDR1 SEHNR and CDR2 FQNEAQ (reference sequence). The V end was cut by 4 bases, the J end by 3 bases, with 19 bases between. For the CDR3, the DNA is TGTGCCAGCAGCTCCCGGGTTAGCCGGGCTTACTACGAGCAGTACTTC. This codes for CASSSRVSRAYYEQYF. The variable domain in full, with the rest retrieved from reference TRBV7-9 and TRBJ2-7, is DTGVSQNPRHKITKRGQNVTFRCDPISEHNRLYWYRQTLGQGPEFLTYFQNEAQLEKSRLLSDRFSAERPKGSFSTLEIQRTEQGDSAMYLCASSSRVSRAYYEQYFGPGTRLTVT.

The gene calls are TRBV20-1 and TRBJ1-1, with D hard to call. Germline V gene lookup returns CDR1 DFQATT and CDR2 SNEGSKA (reference sequence). V was cut by 5 bases and J by 2 bases, with 12 bases left in between. The CDR3 spans 13 residues. This CDR3 reads CSAPQVGNTEAFF. The CDR3 DNA reads as TGCAGTGCTCCCCAGGTGGGCAACACTGAAGCTTTCTTT.

About this clonotype itself: With a much larger clone just one base away, this may be a read error. The chain joins TRBV10-3 to TRBJ1-2; unclear D gene. Germline V gene data show CDR1 as ENHRY and CDR2 as SYGVKD. Trimming cost V 6 bases and J 8 bases, with 22 bases left between them. The CDR3 is 15 residues long. CDR3 sequence: CAIRVARNDVIGYTF. The DNA for the CDR3 is TGTGCCATCAGAGTAGCCCGAAACGACGTCATAGGCTACACCTTC.

The genes are TRBV7-9 and TRBJ2-1, with D tentatively TRBD2 (6 bases). Trimming pared 8 bases from V and 9 bases from J, leaving 23 bases between. Looked up from germline, CDR1 is SEHNR and CDR2 is FQNEAQ (reference sequence). The CDR3 runs to 15 residues. This CDR3 is CASAQGGGDLSEQFF. The CDR3 DNA follows: TGTGCCAGCGCGCAGGGCGGAGGGGACCTAAGTGAGCAGTTCTTC.

This clonotype has only a few counts. The V call is TRBV10-3, the J call TRBJ1-1, with a tentative D call TRBD1 (5 bases). The V end was cut by 7 bases, the J end by 6 bases, with 18 bases between. Germline V lookup: CDR1 ENHRY, CDR2 SYGVKD. CDR3 length: 14 residues. The chain's CDR3 is CAITPGEGISEAFF. The CDR3 DNA reads as TGTGCCATCACCCCTGGAGAGGGGATCTCTGAAGCTTTCTTT.

This clonotype was seen many times. V and J are TRBV7-2 and TRBJ2-1, with D perhaps matching TRBD1 (5 bases). This CDR3 region has 13 residues. The germline gives CDR1 SGHTA, CDR2 FQGNSA. Trimming removed 2 bases from V and 9 bases from J, with 11 bases in between. In nucleotides, the CDR3 is TGTGCCAGCAGCTTAAGGGGTTTCGGTGAGCAGTTCTTC. Protein: CASSLRGFGEQFF.

The V gene is TRBV6-6, the J gene TRBJ1-6; D is unclear. This CDR3 spans 15 amino acids. Germline CDR1 is MNHNY and CDR2 is SVGAGI (reference sequence). Trimming removed 5 bases from V and 5 bases from J, with 13 bases in between. This CDR3 reads CASSVGRFDNSPLHF. The CDR3 nucleotides read TGTGCCAGCAGTGTCGGAAGGTTCGATAATTCACCCCTCCACTTT.

V and J are TRBV20-1 and TRBJ2-7; D is possibly TRBD1 or TRBD2 (6 bases each). The V and J ends lost 1 base and 3 bases respectively, with 25 bases between them. The CDR3 runs to 18 residues. Germline V gene sequence: CDR1 DFQATT, CDR2 SNEGSKA (reference sequence). The CDR3 DNA follows: TGCAGTGCTAGAGTTAAGGACAGCCGGGACTTTAATCTCTACGAGCAGTACTTC. Protein sequence: CSARVKDSRDFNLYEQYF.

This clonotype was observed a handful of times. This chain joins TRBV7-8 and TRBJ2-1; D not resolved. V shed 7 bases and J shed 7 bases, with 8 bases lying between them. This CDR3 is built from 11 residues. Germline values: CDR1 SGHVS, CDR2 FQNEAQ. The CDR3 sequence: CASTDPNEQFF. DNA of the CDR3: TGTGCCAGCACCGACCCAAATGAGCAGTTCTTC.

V gene TRBV19 combines with J gene TRBJ2-1; D possibly corresponds to TRBD1 (6 bases). Trimming shortened V by 3 bases and J by 2 bases, and 8 bases separated the two germline ends. Looked up from germline, CDR1 is LNHDA and CDR2 is SQIVND (reference sequence). This CDR3 spans 14 amino acids. Written as DNA, the CDR3 is TGTGCCAGTAGTATGAGGGGGACCTACAATGAGCAGTTCTTC. It yields the protein CASSMRGTYNEQFF.